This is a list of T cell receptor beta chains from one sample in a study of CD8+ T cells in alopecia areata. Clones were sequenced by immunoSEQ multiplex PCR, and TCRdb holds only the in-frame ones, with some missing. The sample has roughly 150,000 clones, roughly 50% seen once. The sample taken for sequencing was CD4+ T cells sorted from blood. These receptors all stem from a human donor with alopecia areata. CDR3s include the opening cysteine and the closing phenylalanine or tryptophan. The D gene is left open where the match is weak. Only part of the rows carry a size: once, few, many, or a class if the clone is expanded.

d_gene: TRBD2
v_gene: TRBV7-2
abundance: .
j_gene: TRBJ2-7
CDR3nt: TGTGCCAGCAGCTCGACTAGCGGGCCCGGGTACGAGCAGTACTTC
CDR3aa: CASSSTSGPGYEQYF

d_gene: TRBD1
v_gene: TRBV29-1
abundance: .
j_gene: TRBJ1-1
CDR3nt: TGCAGCGTTGAGGGACAGGGTGAAGCTTTCTTT
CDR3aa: CSVEGQGEAFF

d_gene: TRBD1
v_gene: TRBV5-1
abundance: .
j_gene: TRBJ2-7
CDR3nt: TGCGCCAGCAGCCCCCCGACAGGGATGGGCTACGAGCAGTACTTC
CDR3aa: CASSPPTGMGYEQYF

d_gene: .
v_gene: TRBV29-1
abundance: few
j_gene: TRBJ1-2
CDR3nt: TGCAGCGTTGATTACGGAGGCTACTATGGCTACACCTTC
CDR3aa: CSVDYGGYYGYTF

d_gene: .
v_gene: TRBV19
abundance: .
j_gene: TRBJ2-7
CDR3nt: TGTGCCAGTAGTGAAACAGCGGCGCGGGAGCAGTACTTC
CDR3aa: CASSETAAREQYF

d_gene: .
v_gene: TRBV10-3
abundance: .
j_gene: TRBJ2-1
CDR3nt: TGTGCCATCAGAGGACTCTACAACAATGAGCAGTTCTTC
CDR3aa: CAIRGLYNNEQFF

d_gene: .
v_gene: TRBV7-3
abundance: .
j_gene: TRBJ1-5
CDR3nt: TGTGCCAGCAGCTTAGATTTGGGTCAGCCCCAGCATTTT
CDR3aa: CASSLDLGQPQHF

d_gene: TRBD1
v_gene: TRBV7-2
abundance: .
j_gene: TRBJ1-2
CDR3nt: TGTGCCAGCAGGGAGAGGACGGGACAGGCCTATGGCTACACCTTC
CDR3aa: CASRERTGQAYGYTF

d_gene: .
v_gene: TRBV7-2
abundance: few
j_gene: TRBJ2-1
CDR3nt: TGTGCCAGCAGCTTATCCGAAAAGTTTGAGCAGTTCTTC
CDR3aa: CASSLSEKFEQFF

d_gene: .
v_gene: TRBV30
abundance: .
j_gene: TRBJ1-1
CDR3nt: TGTGCCTGGAGTCGTGATGTTAACACTGAAGCTTTCTTT
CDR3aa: CAWSRDVNTEAFF

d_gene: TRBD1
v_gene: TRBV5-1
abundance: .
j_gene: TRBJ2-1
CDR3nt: TGCGCCAGCAGCCCACCGGCGACAGGGGACAATGAGCAGTTCTTC
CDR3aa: CASSPPATGDNEQFF

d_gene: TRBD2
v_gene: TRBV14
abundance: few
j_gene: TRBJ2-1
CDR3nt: TGTGCCAGCAGCCAAGGAAGACTAGCCTCCTACAATGAGCAGTTCTTC
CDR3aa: CASSQGRLASYNEQFF

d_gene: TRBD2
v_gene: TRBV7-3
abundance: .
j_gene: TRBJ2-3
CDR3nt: TGTGCCAGCAGCTTAAAACCCCTAGCGGGACCCCCAGATACGCAGTATTTT
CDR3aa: CASSLKPLAGPPDTQYF

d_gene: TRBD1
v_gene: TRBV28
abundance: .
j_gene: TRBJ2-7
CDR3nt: TGTGCCAGCAGTCCAGGGGGTTACGCATCCTACGAGCAGTACTTC
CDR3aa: CASSPGGYASYEQYF

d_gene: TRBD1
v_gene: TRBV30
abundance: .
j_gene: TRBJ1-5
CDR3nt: TGTGCCTGGAGCCCACTTACAGGGGGCTATCAGCCCCAGCATTTT
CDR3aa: CAWSPLTGGYQPQHF

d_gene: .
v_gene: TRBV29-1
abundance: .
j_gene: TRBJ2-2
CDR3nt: TGCAGCGTTGGGGAGTGGCCGAACACCGGGGAGCTGTTTTTT
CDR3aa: CSVGEWPNTGELFF

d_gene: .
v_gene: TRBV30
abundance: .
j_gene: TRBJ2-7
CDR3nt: TGTGCCTGGAGTGTCGGGGGCGAAAGGGTCGAGCAGTACTTC
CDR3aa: CAWSVGGERVEQYF

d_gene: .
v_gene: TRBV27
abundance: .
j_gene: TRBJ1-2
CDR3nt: TGTGCCAGCAGTGAACAGGGCTATGGCTACACCTTC
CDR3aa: CASSEQGYGYTF

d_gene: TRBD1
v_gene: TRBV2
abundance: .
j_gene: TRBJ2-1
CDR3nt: TGTGCCAGCTCAGACAGGGTCTATATGAATGAGCAGTTCTTC
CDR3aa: CASSDRVYMNEQFF

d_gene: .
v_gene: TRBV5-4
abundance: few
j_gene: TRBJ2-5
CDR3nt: TGTGCCAGCAGCTTGGGACAAGAGACCCAGTACTTC
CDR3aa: CASSLGQETQYF

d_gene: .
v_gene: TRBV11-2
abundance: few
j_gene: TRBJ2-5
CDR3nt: TGTGCCAGCAGCTTAGGGGCGAGAGGCGGGTCCCAAGAGACCCAGTACTTC
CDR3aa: CASSLGARGGSQETQYF

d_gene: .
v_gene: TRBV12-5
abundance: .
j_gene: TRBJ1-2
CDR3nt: TGTGCTAGTGGTTTGACCCTTGCGGGTTTAGCTAACTATGGCTACACCTTC
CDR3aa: CASGLTLAGLANYGYTF

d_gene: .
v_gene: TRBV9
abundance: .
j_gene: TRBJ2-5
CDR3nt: TGTGCCAGCAGGTCCACCGTTCGCCAGTACTTC
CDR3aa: CASRSTVRQYF

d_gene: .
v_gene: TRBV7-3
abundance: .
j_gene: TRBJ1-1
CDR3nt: TGTGCCAGCAGCAAAGGCGGGGGCCGGACTGAAGCTTTCTTT
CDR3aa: CASSKGGGRTEAFF

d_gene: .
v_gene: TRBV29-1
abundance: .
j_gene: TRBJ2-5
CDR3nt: TGCAGCGTTCTGAGGACTAACGAAAAGCAGTACTTC
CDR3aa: CSVLRTNEKQYF

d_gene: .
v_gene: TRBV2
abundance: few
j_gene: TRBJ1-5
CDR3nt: TGTGCCGTCGGCGGGGAGCCTTATAGCAATCAGCCCCAGCATTTT
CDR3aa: CAVGGEPYSNQPQHF

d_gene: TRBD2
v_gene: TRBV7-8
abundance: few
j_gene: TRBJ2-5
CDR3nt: TGTGCCAGCGTAGCGGGCCTCCAAGAGACCCAGTACTTC
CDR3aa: CASVAGLQETQYF

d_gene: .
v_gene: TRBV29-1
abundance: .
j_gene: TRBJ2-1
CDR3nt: TGCAGCGTTCAAAGAGGGAATGAGCAGTTCTTC
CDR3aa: CSVQRGNEQFF

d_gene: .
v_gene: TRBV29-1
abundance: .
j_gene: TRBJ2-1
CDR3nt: TGCAGCGTTGAGTTGGGGTCTTCTAATGAGCAGTTCTTC
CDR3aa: CSVELGSSNEQFF

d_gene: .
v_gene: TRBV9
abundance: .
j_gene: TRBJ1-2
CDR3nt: TGTGCCAGCAGCGGAACGGGCAGAGCTAACTATGGCTACACCTTC
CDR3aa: CASSGTGRANYGYTF

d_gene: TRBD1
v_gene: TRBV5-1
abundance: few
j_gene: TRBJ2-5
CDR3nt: TGCGCCAGCAGCTTGCGTTCAGGGGGCCAAGAGACCCAGTACTTC
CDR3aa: CASSLRSGGQETQYF

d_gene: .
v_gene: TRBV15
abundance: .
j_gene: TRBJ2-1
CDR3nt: TGTGCCACCAGCAGAGATCGCCCAGGGGAGAGTGAGCAGTTCTTC
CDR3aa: CATSRDRPGESEQFF

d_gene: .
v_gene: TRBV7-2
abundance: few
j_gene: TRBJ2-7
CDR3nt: TGTGCCAGCAGCTTAGCCCGACAACTCTACGAGCAGTACTTC
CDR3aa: CASSLARQLYEQYF

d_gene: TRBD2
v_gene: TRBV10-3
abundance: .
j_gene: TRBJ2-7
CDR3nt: TGTGCCATCAGTGAGCTAGCGGCTGCGGCTGAGCAGTACTTC
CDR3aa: CAISELAAAAEQYF

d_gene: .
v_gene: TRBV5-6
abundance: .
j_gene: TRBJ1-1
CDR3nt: TGTGCCAGCAGCTTTTTCAGGGACACTGAAGCTTTCTTT
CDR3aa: CASSFFRDTEAFF

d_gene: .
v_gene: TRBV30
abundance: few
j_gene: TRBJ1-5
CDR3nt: TGTGCCTGGTATCATAGCAATCAGCCCCAGCATTTT
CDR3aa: CAWYHSNQPQHF

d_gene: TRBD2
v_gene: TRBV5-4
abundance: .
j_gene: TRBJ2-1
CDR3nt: TGTGCCAGCAGCTTGAGTGGACTAGCGGGATATGAGCAGTTCTTC
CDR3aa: CASSLSGLAGYEQFF

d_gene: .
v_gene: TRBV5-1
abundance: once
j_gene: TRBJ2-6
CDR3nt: TGCGCCAGCACCCCTGGGGTCTCTGGGGCCAACGTCCTGACTTTC
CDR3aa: CASTPGVSGANVLTF

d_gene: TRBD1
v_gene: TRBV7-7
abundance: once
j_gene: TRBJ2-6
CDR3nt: TGTGCTAGCAGCGACCCCCCGGGACAGGGGCCAGATTTTGGGGCCAACGTCCTGACTTTC
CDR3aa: CASSDPPGQGPDFGANVLTF